This T cell receptor beta chain was recorded in a study of Ad26.COV2.S vaccination and SARS-CoV-2 variants. Whole-study context: Dosing was one shot or two shots 56 days apart.

Germline CDR1 reads MDHEN; CDR2 reads SYDVKM. The V end was cut by 5 bases, the J end by 4 bases, with 33 bases between. The CDR3 is 20 residues long. Treatment specified: over 15 received Ad26.COV2.S at low or high dose, single or two shots; about 5 received placebo; per-sample allocation not given. Sampling took place 63 days after the first vaccine or placebo injection. As for this clone: What it recognizes is unknown.

This table comes from immunoSEQ multiplex PCR, and its TCRdb copy is limited to in-frame clones, with some not included. The sample gives some 390,000 clones, approximately 91% of which show up once; 1.9% is in the top ten. Study-level findings and limits: Possible underestimation of total T cell responses by the TCR breadth and depth analyses was noted.

This rearrangement joins TRBV28 to TRBJ2-7; D perhaps matches TRBD2 (5 bases). This clonotype originated in a person aged 18 to 59 who received the Ad26.COV2.S COVID-19 vaccine or a placebo. The material was peripheral blood, obtained in a trial of Ad26.COV2.S vaccine versus placebo. DNA of the CDR3: TGTGCCAGCAGTACACTCGTCGGAGGTTTTCCGGGTGACAATCCATACGAGCAGTACTTC. Its translation is CASSTLVGGFPGDNPYEQYF.